The source of this T cell receptor (beta chain) is a study of blood T cell repertoires in COVID-19. Study-level background: There were acute and convalescent COVID-19 samples, and they came from the United States, Italy and Spain. In each case, the material was cDNA or gDNA derived from T cells, B-cell-depleted T cells, or PBMCs.

This CDR3 spans 14 amino acids. The V and J ends lost 6 bases and 3 bases respectively, with 12 bases between them. The germline V gene has CDR1 MNHEY and CDR2 SVGAGI. How the authors handled the data: Counts of nucleated cells, estimated from reference gene primer amplification, were obtained. Sequencing used immunoSEQ multiplex PCR; TCRdb keeps in-frame clones, though not all of them. The V and J calls and the clone size are those of that table, but D and trimming were determined from the DNA. The table lists 400,000 to 550,000 clones, around 88% of them singletons, with about 4.3% in the top ten. Sequenced: peripheral blood. The source is a woman between 25 and 40 years old with acute or convalescent COVID-19. V gene TRBV6-5 combines with J gene TRBJ1-5; D is perhaps TRBD1 (6 bases). CDR3 sequence (DNA): TGTGCCAGCAGGGGAGGGGGTCTCAATCAGCCCCAGCATTTT. Amino acids: CASRGGGLNQPQHF.